One sample yielded the 14 T cell receptor beta chains listed below, sequenced in a study of blood T cell repertoires in COVID-19. Method: immunoSEQ multiplex PCR; TCRdb's copy keeps in-frame clones and lacks some. Counted here are some 240,000 clones, roughly 84% occurring once; the ten biggest clones make up 9.7%. The sample consisted of peripheral blood. These receptors originate from a man between 50 and 59 years old with active or convalescent COVID-19.

This chain links TRBV7-8 with TRBJ1-5; the D is unclear. V was trimmed by 1 base and J by 1 base, leaving 11 bases between them. CDR3 length: 16 amino acids. CDR1 SGHVS and CDR2 FQNEAQ come from the germline V gene. The CDR3 region is CASSLVGATSNQPQHF. Here the CDR3 DNA reads TGTGCCAGCAGCTTAGTAGGAGCCACAAGCAATCAGCCCCAGCATTTT. Together with reference TRBV7-8 and TRBJ1-5, the CDR3 gives the full variable domain: GAGVSQSPRYKVAKRGQDVALRCDPISGHVSLFWYQQALGQGPEFLTYFQNEAQLDKSGLPSDRFFAERPEGSVSTLKIQRTQQEDSAVYLCASSLVGATSNQPQHFGDGTRLSIL.

This clone appeared a few times. The chain links TRBV2 to TRBJ2-7; D possibly corresponds to TRBD1 (6 bases). Per the germline V gene, CDR1 is SNHLY and CDR2 is FYNNEI. The CDR3 contains 15 residues. The V and J ends lost 1 base and 3 bases respectively, with 13 bases between them. The CDR3 bases are TGTGCCAGCAGTGAAGGGGGGACACCCAACTACGAGCAGTACGTC. It yields the protein CASSEGGTPNYEQYV.

The V call is TRBV14, the J call TRBJ2-5; TRBD2 matches 8 bases. The V gene's germline CDR1 is SGHDN and CDR2 FVKESK. The ends lost 3 bases at V and 1 base at J; junction bases unmatched: 7. This CDR3 has 16 amino acids. The CDR3 sequence is CASSQRRTSGQETQYF. In nucleotides, the CDR3 is TGTGCCAGCAGCCAGCGAAGAACTAGCGGCCAAGAGACCCAGTACTTC.

The table lists this clone with a few counts. In DNA, the CDR3 is TGTGCCAGCAGTTGGACAGGCTACGAGCAGTACTTC. Its protein is CASSWTGYEQYF. The chain combines TRBV6-2 or TRBV6-3 with TRBJ2-7, with 7 bases identical to TRBD1. This CDR3 is built from 12 residues. The V gene end was trimmed by 4 bases and the J gene end by 3 bases; junction bases not matched to a gene: 0. Germline V gene sequence: CDR1 MNHEY, CDR2 SVGEGT.

This sequence joins TRBV29-1 and TRBJ2-5; 10 bases fit TRBD2. This CDR3 comprises 13 residues. Germline V lookup: CDR1 SQVTM, CDR2 ANQGSEA. With 7 bases clipped from V and 4 bases from J, the junction kept 6 bases outside the gene matches. The CDR3 loop reads CSGLAGEVETQYF. The CDR3 DNA follows: TGCAGCGGGCTAGCGGGGGAAGTAGAGACCCAGTACTTC.

The rearrangement joins TRBV6-6 to TRBJ1-4; D possibly corresponds to TRBD1 (5 bases). The CDR3 loop spans 14 amino acids. Germline V gives CDR1 MNHNY, CDR2 SVGAGI (reference sequence). V dropped 2 bases and J dropped 3 bases, with 7 bases sitting between them. CDR3 bases: TGTGCCAGCAGTTACGGGGGGGCTAATGAAAAACTGTTTTTT. This codes for CASSYGGANEKLFF.

The chain has TRBV28 and TRBJ2-1, with a weak D call TRBD2 (6 bases). The germline V gene has CDR1 MDHEN and CDR2 SYDVKM. V lost 2 bases and J 2 bases, leaving 10 bases between the germline ends. The CDR3 is 15 residues long. The CDR3 region is CASSLELATYNEQFF. The CDR3 region has the DNA TGTGCCAGCAGTTTAGAACTAGCTACCTACAATGAGCAGTTCTTC.

The chain recombines TRBV3-1 (or the pseudogene TRBV3-2) with TRBJ1-5, with TRBD1 matching 8 bases. The CDR3 spans 16 residues. Germline trimming cut 3 bases from V and 2 bases from J; bases unmatched to any gene: 6. Per germline, CDR1 LGHDT and CDR2 YNNKEL (reference sequence). The CDR3 reads CASSHGQGMGNQPQHF. CDR3 in DNA: TGTGCCAGCAGCCATGGACAGGGTATGGGCAATCAGCCCCAGCATTTT.

This sequence joins TRBV18 and TRBJ1-1; 9 bases map to TRBD1. This CDR3 comprises 15 residues. V lost 3 bases, J lost 2 bases, and 4 bases stayed unmatched. CDR1 is KGHSH and CDR2 is LQKENI in the germline V gene. CDR3 nucleotide sequence: TGTGCCAGCTCACCCTGGGACAGGGTAAACACTGAAGCTTTCTTT. This gives the protein CASSPWDRVNTEAFF.

This sequence joins TRBV19 and TRBJ2-7, with 8 bases that match TRBD1. Looked up from germline, CDR1 is LNHDA and CDR2 is SQIVND (reference sequence). This CDR3 is 13 amino acids long. V shed 4 bases, J shed 1 base, and the junction held 0 bases outside the gene matches. The CDR3 bases are TGTGCCAGTAGTAGGGACAGGTCCTACGAGCAGTACTTC. This sequence encodes CASSRDRSYEQYF.

This chain links TRBV9 with TRBJ2-3; maybe TRBD2 (6 bases). Looked up from germline, CDR1 is SGDLS and CDR2 is YYNGEE. The CDR3 sequence is 15 residues long. V lost 3 bases and J 2 bases, leaving 13 bases between the germline ends. CDR3 DNA sequence: TGTGCCAGCAGCGCCCGGGGACTTACCACAGATACGCAGTATTTT. Protein sequence: CASSARGLTTDTQYF.

The chain is built from TRBV28 and TRBJ2-7, with TRBD1 identical over 12 bases. The CDR3 extends over 17 amino acids. CDR1 is MDHEN and CDR2 is SYDVKM in the germline V gene. V lost 5 bases to trimming and J lost 3 bases; unmatched junction nucleotides: 11. The CDR3 protein is CASSPTGQGAFDYEQYF. As DNA, the CDR3 is TGTGCCAGCAGTCCAACGGGACAGGGGGCTTTCGACTACGAGCAGTACTTC.

The chain employs TRBV5-1 and TRBJ2-3; TRBD2 agrees at 9 bases. V was pared by 3 bases and J by 1 base, with 6 bases of the junction left unmatched. CDR1 and CDR2 (germline): SGHRS, YFSETQ. The CDR3 length is 16 residues. This chain's CDR3 is CASSWGGGAGTDTQYF. The CDR3 region has the DNA TGCGCCAGCAGCTGGGGCGGGGGGGCCGGCACAGATACGCAGTATTTT.

The chain joins TRBV7-9 to TRBJ2-7; possible D gene TRBD2, 6 bases. This CDR3 is 15 amino acids long. Germline-derived CDR1 and CDR2 are SEHNR and FQNEAQ (reference sequence). V lost 4 bases, J lost 0 bases, and 13 bases lay in between. CDR3 sequence (DNA): TGTGCCAGCAGCTCCCGGGACTCCCTCTCCTACGAGCAGTACTTC. It translates to CASSSRDSLSYEQYF.